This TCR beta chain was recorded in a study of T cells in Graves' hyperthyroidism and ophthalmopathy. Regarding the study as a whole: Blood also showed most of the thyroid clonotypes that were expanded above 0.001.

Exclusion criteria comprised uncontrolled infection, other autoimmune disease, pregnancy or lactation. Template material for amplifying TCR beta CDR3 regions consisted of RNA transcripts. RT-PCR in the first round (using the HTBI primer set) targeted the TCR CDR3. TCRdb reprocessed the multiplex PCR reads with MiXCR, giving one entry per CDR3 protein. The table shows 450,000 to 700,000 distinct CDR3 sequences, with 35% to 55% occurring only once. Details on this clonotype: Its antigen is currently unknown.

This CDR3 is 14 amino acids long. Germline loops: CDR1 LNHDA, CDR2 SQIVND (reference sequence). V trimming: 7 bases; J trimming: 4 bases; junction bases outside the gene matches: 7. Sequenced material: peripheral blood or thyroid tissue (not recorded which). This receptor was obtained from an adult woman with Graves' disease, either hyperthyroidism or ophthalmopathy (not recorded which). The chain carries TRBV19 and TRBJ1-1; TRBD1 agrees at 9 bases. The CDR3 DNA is TGTGCCAGTAATCTCGGGACAGGGAGCACTGAAGCTTTCTTT. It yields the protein CASNLGTGSTEAFF.